This T cell receptor (beta chain) was found in a study of blood T cell repertoires in COVID-19. The ends were cut back, 3 bases at V and 6 bases at J, with 13 bases in the middle. Germline values: CDR1 SGHRS, CDR2 YFSETQ. There are 14 residues in the CDR3. The method was immunoSEQ multiplex PCR; TCRdb's version includes in-frame clones alone and lacks a portion of them. The sample has 400,000 or so clones, roughly 90% seen once. In its sample, this clone was seen once. The J gene is TRBJ2-4, the V gene TRBV5-1, with D perhaps matching TRBD1 (6 bases). Sequenced sample: peripheral blood. The clonotype comes from a man aged 18 to 29 with COVID-19, enrolled during active disease. Written as DNA, the CDR3 is TGCGCCAGCAGCTCCGGACAGAGTTCAAACATTCAGTACTTC. It is translated as CASSSGQSSNIQYF.